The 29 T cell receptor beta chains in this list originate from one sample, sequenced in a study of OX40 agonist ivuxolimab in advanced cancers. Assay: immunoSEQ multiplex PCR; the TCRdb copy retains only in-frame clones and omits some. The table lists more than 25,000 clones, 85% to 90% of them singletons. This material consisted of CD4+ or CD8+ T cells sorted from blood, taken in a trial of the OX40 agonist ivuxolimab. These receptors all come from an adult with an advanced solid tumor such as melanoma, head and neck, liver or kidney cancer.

In DNA, the CDR3 is TGTGCCAGCAGCCAAGGTGGGGTAACCTACGAGCAGTACTTC. It translates to CASSQGGVTYEQYF. The chain has TRBV4-2 and TRBJ2-5; no reliable D call. Gene TRBJ2-7 matches the end of the DNA better, so the J call may be wrong. The CDR3 sequence is 14 residues long. The V gene's germline CDR1 is LGHNA and CDR2 YNFKEQ.

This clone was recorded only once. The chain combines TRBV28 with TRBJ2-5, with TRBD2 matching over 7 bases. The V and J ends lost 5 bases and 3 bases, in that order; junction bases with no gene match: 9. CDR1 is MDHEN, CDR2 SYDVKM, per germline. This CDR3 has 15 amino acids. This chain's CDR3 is CASSGIEGREETQYF. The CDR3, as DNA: TGTGCCAGCAGTGGTATCGAGGGGAGGGAAGAGACCCAGTACTTC. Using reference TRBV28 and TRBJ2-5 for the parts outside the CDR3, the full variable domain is DVKVTQSSRYLVKRTGEKVFLECVQDMDHENMFWYRQDPGLGLRLIYFSYDVKMKEKGDIPEGYSVSREKKERFSLILESASTNQTSMYLCASSGIEGREETQYFGPGTRLLVL.

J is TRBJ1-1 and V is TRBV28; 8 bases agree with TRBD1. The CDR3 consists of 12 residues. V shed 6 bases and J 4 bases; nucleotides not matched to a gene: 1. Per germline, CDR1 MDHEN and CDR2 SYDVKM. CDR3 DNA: TGTGCCAGCAGCACAGGGGGCACTGAAGCTTTCTTT. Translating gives CASSTGGTEAFF.

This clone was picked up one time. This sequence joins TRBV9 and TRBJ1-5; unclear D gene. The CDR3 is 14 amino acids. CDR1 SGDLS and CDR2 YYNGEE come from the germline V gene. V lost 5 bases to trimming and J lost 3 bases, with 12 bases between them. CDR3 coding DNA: TGTGCCAGCAGTCCTACCTCCCTCAATCAGCCCCAGCATTTT. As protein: CASSPTSLNQPQHF.

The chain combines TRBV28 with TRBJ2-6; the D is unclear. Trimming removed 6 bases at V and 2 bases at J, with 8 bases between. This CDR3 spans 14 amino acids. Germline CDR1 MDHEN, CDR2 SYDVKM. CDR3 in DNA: TGTGCCAGCAGGGGAAGGGCTGGGGCCAACGTCCTGACTTTC. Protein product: CASRGRAGANVLTF.

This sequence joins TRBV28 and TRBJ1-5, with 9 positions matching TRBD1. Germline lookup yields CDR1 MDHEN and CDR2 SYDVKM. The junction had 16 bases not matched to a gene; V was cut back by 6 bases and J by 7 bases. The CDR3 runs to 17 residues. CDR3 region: CASSQGGQGGMEQPQHF. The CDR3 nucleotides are TGTGCCAGCAGCCAAGGGGGACAGGGAGGGATGGAGCAGCCCCAGCATTTT.

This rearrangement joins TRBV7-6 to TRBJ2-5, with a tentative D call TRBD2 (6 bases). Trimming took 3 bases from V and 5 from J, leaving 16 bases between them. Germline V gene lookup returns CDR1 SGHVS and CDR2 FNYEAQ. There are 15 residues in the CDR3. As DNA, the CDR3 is TGTGCCAGCAGCTTGGGGAACCCGGGGGTGGAGACCCAGTACTTC. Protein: CASSLGNPGVETQYF.

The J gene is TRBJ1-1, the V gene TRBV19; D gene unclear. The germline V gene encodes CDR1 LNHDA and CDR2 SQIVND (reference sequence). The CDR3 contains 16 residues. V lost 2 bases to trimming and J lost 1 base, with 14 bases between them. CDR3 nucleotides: TGTGCCAGTAGTATATACCCTGGCCAATGGAACACTGAAGCTTTCTTT. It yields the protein CASSIYPGQWNTEAFF.

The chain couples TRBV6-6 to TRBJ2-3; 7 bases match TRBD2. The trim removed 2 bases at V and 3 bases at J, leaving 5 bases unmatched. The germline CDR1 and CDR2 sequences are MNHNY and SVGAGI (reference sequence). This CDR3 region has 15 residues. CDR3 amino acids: CASSYGTTNTDTQYF. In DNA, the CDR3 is TGTGCCAGCAGTTACGGGACTACTAATACAGATACGCAGTATTTT.

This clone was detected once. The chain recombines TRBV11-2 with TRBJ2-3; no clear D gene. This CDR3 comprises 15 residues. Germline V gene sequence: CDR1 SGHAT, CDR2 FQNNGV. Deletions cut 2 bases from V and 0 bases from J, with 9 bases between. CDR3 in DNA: TGTGCCAGCAGCTTAAGGTTCGATAGCACAGATACGCAGTATTTT. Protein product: CASSLRFDSTDTQYF.

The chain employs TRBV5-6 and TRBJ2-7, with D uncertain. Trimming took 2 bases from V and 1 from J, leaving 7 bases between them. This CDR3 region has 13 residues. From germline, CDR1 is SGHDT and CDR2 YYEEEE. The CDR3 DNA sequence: TGTGCCAGCAGCTTTAGTGGGTCCTACGAGCAGTACTTC. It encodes CASSFSGSYEQYF.

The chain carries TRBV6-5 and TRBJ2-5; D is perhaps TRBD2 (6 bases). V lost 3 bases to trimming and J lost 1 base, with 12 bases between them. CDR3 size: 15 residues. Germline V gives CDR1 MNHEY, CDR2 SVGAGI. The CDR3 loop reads CASSYSPGVQETQYF. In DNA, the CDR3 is TGTGCCAGCAGTTATTCCCCGGGGGTCCAAGAGACCCAGTACTTC.

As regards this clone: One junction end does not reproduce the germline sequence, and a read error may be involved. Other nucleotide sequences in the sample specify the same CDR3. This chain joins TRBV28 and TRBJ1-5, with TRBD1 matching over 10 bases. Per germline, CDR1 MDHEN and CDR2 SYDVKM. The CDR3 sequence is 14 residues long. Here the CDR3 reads CASSLTGGNQPQHF. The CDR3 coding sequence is TGTGCCAGCAGTTTGACAGGGGGCAACCAGCCCCAGCATTTT.

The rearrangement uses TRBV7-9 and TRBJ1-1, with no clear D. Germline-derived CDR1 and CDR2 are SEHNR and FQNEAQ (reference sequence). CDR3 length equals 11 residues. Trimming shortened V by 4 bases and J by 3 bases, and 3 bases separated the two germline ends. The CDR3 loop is CASSYDTEAFF. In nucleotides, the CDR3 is TGTGCCAGCAGCTACGACACTGAAGCTTTCTTT.

CDR3 in DNA: TGTGCCAGCGACGGCCCCGAGCCCGAGCAGTACTTC. Translating gives CASDGPEPEQYF. This chain links TRBV6-5 with TRBJ2-7; D is undetermined. CDR3 length: 12 amino acids. V lost 8 bases and J lost 6, with 14 bases in between. Germline V gene sequence: CDR1 MNHEY, CDR2 SVGAGI.

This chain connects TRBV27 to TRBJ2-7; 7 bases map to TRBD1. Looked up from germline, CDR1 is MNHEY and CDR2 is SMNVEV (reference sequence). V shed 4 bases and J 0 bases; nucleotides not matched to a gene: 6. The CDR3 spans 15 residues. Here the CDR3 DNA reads TGTGCCAGCAGTTCCGGACAGGCCAGCTCCTACGAGCAGTACTTC. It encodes CASSSGQASSYEQYF.

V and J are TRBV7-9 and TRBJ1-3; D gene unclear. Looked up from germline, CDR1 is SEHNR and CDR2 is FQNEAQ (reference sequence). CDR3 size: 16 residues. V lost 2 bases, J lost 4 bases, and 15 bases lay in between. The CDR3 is CASSLRASQGGNTIYF. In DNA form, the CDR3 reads TGTGCCAGCAGCTTAAGGGCTTCACAAGGCGGAAACACCATATATTTT.

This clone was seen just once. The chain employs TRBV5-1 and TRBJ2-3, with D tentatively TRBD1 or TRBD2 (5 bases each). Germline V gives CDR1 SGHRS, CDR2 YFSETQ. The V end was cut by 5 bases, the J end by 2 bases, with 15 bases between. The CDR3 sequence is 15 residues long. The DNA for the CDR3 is TGCGCCAGCAGTTTCTTGGGACCGACCACAGATACGCAGTATTTT. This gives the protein CASSFLGPTTDTQYF. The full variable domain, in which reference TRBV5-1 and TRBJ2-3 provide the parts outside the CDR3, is KAGVTQTPRYLIKTRGQQVTLSCSPISGHRSVSWYQQTPGQGLQFLFEYFSETQRNKGNFPGRFSGRQFSNSRSEMNVSTLELGDSALYLCASSFLGPTTDTQYFGPGTRLTVL.

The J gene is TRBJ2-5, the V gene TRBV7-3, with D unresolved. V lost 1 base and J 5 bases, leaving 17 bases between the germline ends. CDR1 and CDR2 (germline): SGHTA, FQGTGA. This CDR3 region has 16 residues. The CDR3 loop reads CASSLNPPFEGETQYF. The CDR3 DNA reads TGTGCCAGCAGCTTAAACCCCCCATTTGAAGGGGAGACCCAGTACTTC.

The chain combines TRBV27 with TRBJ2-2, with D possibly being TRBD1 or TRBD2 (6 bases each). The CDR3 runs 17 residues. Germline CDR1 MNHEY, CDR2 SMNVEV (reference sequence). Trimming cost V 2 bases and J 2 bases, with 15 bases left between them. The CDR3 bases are TGTGCCAGCAGTTTACGAGGGGGAGGACTTAACACCGGGGAGCTGTTTTTT. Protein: CASSLRGGGLNTGELFF.

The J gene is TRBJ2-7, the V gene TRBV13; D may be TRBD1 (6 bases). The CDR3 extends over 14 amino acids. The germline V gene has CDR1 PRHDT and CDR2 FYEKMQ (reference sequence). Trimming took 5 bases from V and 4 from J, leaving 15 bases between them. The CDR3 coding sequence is TGTGCCAGCAGCACCGGACAGAGCCTATACGAGCAGTACTTC. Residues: CASSTGQSLYEQYF.

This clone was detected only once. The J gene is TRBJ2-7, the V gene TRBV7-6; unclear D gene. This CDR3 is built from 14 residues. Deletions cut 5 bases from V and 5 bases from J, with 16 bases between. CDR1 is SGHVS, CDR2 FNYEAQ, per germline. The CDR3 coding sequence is TGTGCCAGCAGCCTGTGGGATTGGGGTAACGAGCAGTACTTC. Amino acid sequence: CASSLWDWGNEQYF.

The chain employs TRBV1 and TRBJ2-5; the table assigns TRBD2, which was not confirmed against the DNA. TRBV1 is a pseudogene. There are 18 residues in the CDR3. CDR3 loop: CTSFGESGAGRVKETQYF. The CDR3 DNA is TGCACCAGCTTTGGAGAGAGCGGTGCGGGGCGGGTAAAAGAGACCCAGTACTTC.

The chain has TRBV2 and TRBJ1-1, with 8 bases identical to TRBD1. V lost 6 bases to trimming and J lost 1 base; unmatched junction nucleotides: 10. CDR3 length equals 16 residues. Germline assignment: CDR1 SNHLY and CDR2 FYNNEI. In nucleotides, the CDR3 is TGTGCCAGCAGGCCTCCGGGACAGGTGACGAACACTGAAGCTTTCTTT. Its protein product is CASRPPGQVTNTEAFF.

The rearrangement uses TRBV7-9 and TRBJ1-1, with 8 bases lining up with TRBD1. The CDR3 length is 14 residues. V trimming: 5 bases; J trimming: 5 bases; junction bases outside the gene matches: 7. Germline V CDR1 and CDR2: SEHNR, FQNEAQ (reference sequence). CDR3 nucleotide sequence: TGTGCCAGCAGCCCAGGGGGCGCAAATACTGAAGCTTTCTTT. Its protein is CASSPGGANTEAFF.

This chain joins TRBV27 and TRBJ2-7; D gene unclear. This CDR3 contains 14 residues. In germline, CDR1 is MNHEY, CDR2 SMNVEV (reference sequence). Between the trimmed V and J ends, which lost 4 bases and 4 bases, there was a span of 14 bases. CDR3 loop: CASSYQFGPYEQYF. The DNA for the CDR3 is TGTGCCAGCAGTTATCAATTCGGACCTTACGAGCAGTACTTC.

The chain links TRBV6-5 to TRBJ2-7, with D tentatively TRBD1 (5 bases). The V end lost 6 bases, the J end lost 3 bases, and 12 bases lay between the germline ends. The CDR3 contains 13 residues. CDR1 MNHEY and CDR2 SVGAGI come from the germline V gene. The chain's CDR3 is CASRIGHDYEQYF. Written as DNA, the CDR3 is TGTGCCAGCAGGATAGGACACGACTACGAGCAGTACTTC.

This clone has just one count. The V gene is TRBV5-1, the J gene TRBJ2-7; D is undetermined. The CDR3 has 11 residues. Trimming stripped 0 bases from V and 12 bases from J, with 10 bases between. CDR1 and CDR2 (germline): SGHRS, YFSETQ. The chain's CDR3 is CASSLAGPLYF. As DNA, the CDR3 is TGCGCCAGCAGCTTGGCCGGCCCGCTGTACTTC.

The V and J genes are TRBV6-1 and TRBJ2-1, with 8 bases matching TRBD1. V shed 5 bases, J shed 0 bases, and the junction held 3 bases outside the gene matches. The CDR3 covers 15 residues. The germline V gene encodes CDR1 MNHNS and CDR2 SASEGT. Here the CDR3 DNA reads TGTGCCAGCAGTATGACAGGGGACTCCTACAATGAGCAGTTCTTC. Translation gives CASSMTGDSYNEQFF.